Following are 2 T cell receptor beta chains from one sample sequenced in a study of blood T cells in healthy people across ages. A sample-barcoded 5' primer and a J-beta primer mix were used in a second PCR of roughly 7 to 11 cycles. MiXCR was run by TCRdb on the 5' RACE reads, yielding one entry per CDR3 protein. The sample comprises nearly 800,000 distinct CDR3 sequences, around 25% of which are singletons, and under 4.5% rests with the top ten. The same specimen was also included in a second study, on T cells of mothers and their children.

The sequenced sample was blood. All receptors derive from a boy aged 5-17 years in good health.

The V gene is TRBV29-1, the J gene TRBJ2-7; 8 bases agree with TRBD2. Germline V lookup: CDR1 SQVTM, CDR2 ANQGSEA. The CDR3 loop spans 14 amino acids. The V gene end was trimmed by 0 bases and the J gene end by 2 bases; junction bases not matched to a gene: 3. CDR3 residues: CSVEDREGPYEQYF. The CDR3 DNA is TGCAGCGTTGAAGATCGGGAGGGCCCCTACGAGCAGTACTTC.

This clonotype turned up a few times. V usage is TRBV4-3 and J usage is TRBJ1-1; 7 nucleotides agree with TRBD1. The CDR3 runs 15 residues. Losses at the gene ends were 1 base for V and 2 bases for J; bases not matched to a gene: 4. The V gene's germline CDR1 is LGHNA and CDR2 YSLEER. As DNA, the CDR3 is TGCGCCAGCAGCCAAGTTGGGACAGCTAACACTGAAGCTTTCTTT. This encodes CASSQVGTANTEAFF.